The entry below describes one T cell receptor (beta chain). The source of the sample is a study of siplizumab effects on memory and regulatory T cells. Germline CDR1 is GTSNPN and CDR2 is SVGIG (reference sequence). With 4 bases removed from V and 4 bases from J, the gap between germline ends came to 16 bases. CDR3 length equals 14 residues. Produced via immunoSEQ multiplex PCR; TCRdb's table is partial and in-frame only. The sample yields more than 45,000 clones, approximately 93% seen once. What was sequenced was CD8+ T cells sorted from blood. This clonotype originated in a human donor in good health. V and J are TRBV30 and TRBJ1-2; D is ambiguous. CDR3 in amino acids: CAWNFHQAAYGYTF. The CDR3, as DNA: TGTGCCTGGAACTTTCACCAGGCAGCCTATGGCTACACCTTC.